One sample yielded the 23 T cell receptor beta chains listed below, sequenced in a study of cytomegalovirus exposure and HLA in healthy donors. The PCR contained 60 Vbeta and 13 Jbeta primers. Profiled with immunoSEQ multiplex PCR; TCRdb holds only in-frame clones, not every one. Of a few hundred thousand clones in the sample, 81% were seen once. Sequencing was performed on PBMCs. All receptors come from an older woman in good health and CMV-seropositive.

This chain joins TRBV7-9 and TRBJ1-4; 7 bases are shared with TRBD1. The CDR3 contains 16 residues. V was clipped by 5 bases and J by 2 bases; unmatched bases: 8. Germline assignment: CDR1 SEHNR and CDR2 FQNEAQ (reference sequence). The CDR3 coding sequence is TGTGCCAGCAGCCCTACAATACAGGGGACTAATGAAAAACTGTTTTTT. It encodes CASSPTIQGTNEKLFF.

The genes are TRBV30 and TRBJ2-7, with D maybe TRBD1 (5 bases). The germline gives CDR1 GTSNPN, CDR2 SVGIG (reference sequence). The CDR3 is 15 amino acids. The V gene lost 4 bases and the J gene lost 2 bases, with 18 bases spanning the gap. CDR3 DNA: TGTGCCTGGACGGCCGGACATGGCGAACCCTACGAGCAGTACTTC. Amino acids: CAWTAGHGEPYEQYF. Full variable domain (outside the CDR3, taken from reference TRBV30 and TRBJ2-7): SQTIHQWPATLVQPVGSPLSLECTVEGTSNPNLYWYRQAAGRGLQLLFYSVGIGQISSEVPQNLSASRPQDRQFILSSKKLLLSDSGFYLCAWTAGHGEPYEQYFGPGTRLTVT.

The rearrangement joins TRBV6-1 to TRBJ2-2; 9 bases match TRBD2. CDR3 length: 15 residues. The V gene's germline CDR1 is MNHNS and CDR2 SASEGT. Unmatched junction bases numbered 4, after V lost 1 base and J lost 7 bases. The CDR3 loop reads CASSEGVAGVGELFF. The DNA of the CDR3 is TGTGCCAGCAGTGAAGGGGTAGCGGGAGTCGGGGAGCTGTTTTTT.

The V gene is TRBV7-8, the J gene TRBJ2-1; 9 bases are shared with TRBD2. The CDR3 spans 18 residues. Per germline, CDR1 SGHVS and CDR2 FQNEAQ. With 1 base clipped from V and 1 base from J, the junction kept 8 bases outside the gene matches. The CDR3 sequence: CASSLGTLSGSSYNEQFF. CDR3 bases: TGTGCCAGCAGCTTAGGAACCCTTAGCGGGAGTTCCTACAATGAGCAGTTCTTC.

This chain links TRBV27 with TRBJ2-7; TRBD2 aligns across 9 bases. Germline loops: CDR1 MNHEY, CDR2 SMNVEV (reference sequence). Losses at the gene ends were 5 bases for V and 1 base for J; bases not matched to a gene: 6. The CDR3 runs 15 residues. CDR3 residues: CASSPQTSGSYEQYF. CDR3 nucleotides: TGTGCCAGCAGTCCCCAGACTAGCGGTTCCTACGAGCAGTACTTC.

This sequence joins TRBV19 and TRBJ1-4; 8 positions agree with TRBD1. Per the germline V gene, CDR1 is LNHDA and CDR2 is SQIVND (reference sequence). The CDR3 runs to 14 residues. The J segment lost 7 bases and the V segment lost 4 bases, leaving 5 bases of the junction unmatched. The DNA of the CDR3 is TGTGCCAGTAGTACCAGGGGGCGGGGTGAAAAACTGTTTTTT. Amino acids: CASSTRGRGEKLFF.

This clone was seen a single time. This chain uses TRBV11-2 with TRBJ2-7; 9 positions agree with TRBD1. Per the germline V gene, CDR1 is SGHAT and CDR2 is FQNNGV. V lost 5 bases and J lost 6; bases outside the gene matches: 8. The CDR3 has 14 residues. The DNA of the CDR3 is TGTGCCAGCAGCACTCCGGGACAGGGAGCCGAGCAGTACTTC. This encodes CASSTPGQGAEQYF.

This clone was recorded only once. The chain uses TRBV6-5 and TRBJ2-6, with a weak D call TRBD2 (6 bases). From germline, CDR1 is MNHEY and CDR2 SVGAGI. This CDR3 region has 15 residues. V dropped 6 bases and J dropped 1 base, with 10 bases sitting between them. CDR3 amino acids: CASSISGSGANVLTF. As DNA, the CDR3 is TGTGCCAGCAGCATCAGCGGGTCTGGGGCCAACGTCCTGACTTTC.

This sequence joins TRBV6-5 and TRBJ2-1, with 9 bases aligning to TRBD2. From germline, CDR1 is MNHEY and CDR2 SVGAGI. This CDR3 contains 16 residues. V trimming: 0 bases; J trimming: 6 bases; junction bases outside the gene matches: 6. Here the CDR3 DNA reads TGTGCCAGCAGTTACTCTGGGACTAGCAAGGGCAATGAGCAGTTCTTC. Its translation is CASSYSGTSKGNEQFF.

CDR3 nucleotide sequence: TGTGCCAGCAGCCGGAAACGTTTAGCGGGCAGCGGGGAGCTGTTTTTT. Protein product: CASSRKRLAGSGELFF. V is TRBV7-2 and J is TRBJ2-2; TRBD2 matches 7 bases. Germline-derived CDR1 and CDR2 are SGHTA and FQGNSA. This CDR3 comprises 16 residues. J was trimmed by 7 bases and V by 5 bases; bases with no gene match: 13. Filled out from reference TRBV7-2 and TRBJ2-2, the complete variable domain reads GAGVSQSPSNKVTEKGKDVELRCDPISGHTALYWYRQSLGQGLEFLIYFQGNSAPDKSGLPSDRFSAERTGGSVSTLTIQRTQQEDSAVYLCASSRKRLAGSGELFFGEGSRLTVL.

The chain joins TRBV29-1 to TRBJ2-1, with TRBD2 matching 12 bases. The V gene's germline CDR1 is SQVTM and CDR2 ANQGSEA. Unmatched junction bases numbered 13, after V lost 3 bases and J lost 10 bases. CDR3 size: 16 residues. The CDR3 loop reads CSVDLLYETSGSEQFF. The CDR3 nucleotides are TGCAGCGTTGACCTTCTTTATGAGACTAGCGGGAGCGAGCAGTTCTTC.

This clone was detected a few times. V and J are TRBV6-1 and TRBJ2-6, with 7 bases fitting TRBD1. J lost 10 bases, V lost 7 bases, and 10 bases had no gene match. The V gene's germline CDR1 is MNHNS and CDR2 SASEGT. The CDR3 contains 14 residues. CDR3 in DNA: TGTGCCAGCACCACGCCGGGGACAGTGAACGTCCTGACTTTC. Its protein product is CASTTPGTVNVLTF.

This clone has only one observation. This chain joins TRBV11-2 and TRBJ2-3, with D possibly being TRBD2 (6 bases). The germline V gene encodes CDR1 SGHAT and CDR2 FQNNGV. The ends were cut back, 0 bases at V and 4 bases at J, with 8 bases in the middle. The CDR3 is made up of 14 amino acids. The CDR3 bases are TGTGCCAGCAGCTTAGATGCGGGGCCAGATACGCAGTATTTT. Its protein is CASSLDAGPDTQYF. Full variable domain (outside the CDR3, taken from reference TRBV11-2 and TRBJ2-3): EAGVAQSPRYKIIEKRQSVAFWCNPISGHATLYWYQQILGQGPKLLIQFQNNGVVDDSQLPKDRFSAERLKGVDSTLKIQPAKLEDSAVYLCASSLDAGPDTQYFGPGTRLTVL.

This clone was detected only once. The CDR3, as DNA: TGTGCCAGCAATTCGGGAAACCAGCCCCAGCATTTT. Its protein is CASNSGNQPQHF. V usage is TRBV2 and J usage is TRBJ1-5, with D hard to call. Trimming took off 7 bases at V and 7 bases at J, with 11 bases between the two ends. The germline V gene has CDR1 SNHLY and CDR2 FYNNEI. The CDR3 is 12 amino acids.

The gene calls are TRBV10-3 and TRBJ2-1; 7 nucleotides align to TRBD1. CDR1 and CDR2 (germline): ENHRY, SYGVKD. This CDR3 comprises 15 residues. With V trimmed by 6 bases and J by 4 bases, 9 bases remained unmatched. The CDR3, as DNA: TGTGCCATCAGCTCGACAGGGCGGGCGTACAATGAGCAGTTCTTC. As protein: CAISSTGRAYNEQFF.

V gene TRBV6-5 combines with J gene TRBJ2-5; no firm D call. In germline, CDR1 is MNHEY, CDR2 SVGAGI. This CDR3 region has 15 residues. The V end lost 0 bases, the J end lost 5 bases, and 13 bases lay between the germline ends. CDR3 region: CASSYSTSVWETQYF. The CDR3 DNA reads as TGTGCCAGCAGTTACTCGACAAGTGTTTGGGAGACCCAGTACTTC.

This sequence joins TRBV5-1 and TRBJ1-1; 9 bases are shared with TRBD1. CDR1 is SGHRS and CDR2 is YFSETQ in the germline V gene. The CDR3 has 12 amino acids. After removal of 1 base from V and 8 bases from J, the junction contained 0 bases not matched to a gene. This CDR3 is CASSLTGGEAFF. CDR3 sequence (DNA): TGCGCCAGCAGCTTGACAGGGGGCGAAGCTTTCTTT. The complete variable domain, with remaining parts taken from reference TRBV5-1 and TRBJ1-1, reads KAGVTQTPRYLIKTRGQQVTLSCSPISGHRSVSWYQQTPGQGLQFLFEYFSETQRNKGNFPGRFSGRQFSNSRSEMNVSTLELGDSALYLCASSLTGGEAFFGQGTRLTVV.

CDR3 loop: CASGLATNTGELFF. The CDR3 region has the DNA TGTGCTAGTGGTTTAGCTACGAACACCGGGGAGCTGTTTTTT. The chain employs TRBV12-5 and TRBJ2-2, with D unclear. Germline V gene lookup returns CDR1 LGHNT and CDR2 FRNRAP. Deletions cut 3 bases from V and 0 bases from J, with 5 bases between. This CDR3 spans 14 amino acids. Using reference TRBV12-5 and TRBJ2-2 for the parts outside the CDR3, the full variable domain is DARVTQTPRHKVTEMGQEVTMRCQPILGHNTVFWYRQTMMQGLELLAYFRNRAPLDDSGMPKDRFSAEMPDATLATLKIQPSEPRDSAVYFCASGLATNTGELFFGEGSRLTVL.

The chain joins TRBV6-6 to TRBJ1-2, with 7 bases that match TRBD1. The trim removed 6 bases at V and 12 bases at J, leaving 7 bases unmatched. From germline, CDR1 is MNHNY and CDR2 SVGAGI (reference sequence). The CDR3 covers 11 residues. The CDR3 is CASRSTGWNTF. The CDR3, as DNA: TGTGCCAGCAGGTCGACAGGGTGGAACACCTTC.

The chain couples TRBV6-1 to TRBJ1-2, with 8 bases matching TRBD1. The CDR3 sequence is 13 residues long. The V gene's germline CDR1 is MNHNS and CDR2 SASEGT. V trimming: 10 bases; J trimming: 8 bases; junction bases outside the gene matches: 12. CDR3 residues: CAIAKQGAEGYTF. Written as DNA, the CDR3 is TGTGCCATCGCAAAGCAGGGGGCAGAGGGCTACACCTTC.

V usage is TRBV11-2 and J usage is TRBJ1-5, with D possibly being TRBD1 (6 bases). The CDR3 covers 14 residues. Trimming removed 5 bases at V and 1 base at J, with 9 bases between. The germline CDR1 and CDR2 sequences are SGHAT and FQNNGV. CDR3 sequence: CASSHQGSNQPQHF. CDR3 DNA: TGTGCCAGCAGCCACCAGGGGAGCAATCAGCCCCAGCATTTT.

The CDR3 nucleotides read TGTGCCAGCAAGGACACCTCCTACGAGCAGTACTTC. Translated: CASKDTSYEQYF. The V gene is TRBV2, the J gene TRBJ2-7; maybe TRBD1 (5 bases). V was cut by 7 bases and J by 0 bases, with 7 bases left in between. Per the germline V gene, CDR1 is SNHLY and CDR2 is FYNNEI. The length of the CDR3 is 12 residues.

This clone was seen more than once but under ten times. The chain joins TRBV27 to TRBJ2-7; TRBD2 might be the D (5 bases). CDR3 length: 13 residues. V was clipped by 7 bases and J by 4 bases, with 14 bases between them. CDR1 and CDR2 from the germline V gene are MNHEY and SMNVEV (reference sequence). CDR3 nucleotide sequence: TGTGCCAGCAAACCGTCTGGAGGATACGAGCAGTACTTC. This encodes CASKPSGGYEQYF.